Presented here are 13 T cell receptor beta chains from one specimen sequenced in a study of T cells in Graves' hyperthyroidism and ophthalmopathy. It was RNA transcripts that yielded the amplified TCR beta CDR3 regions. The HTBI primer set was used in a first-round RT-PCR of the TCR CDR3. MiXCR, run by TCRdb on the multiplex PCR reads, gives a single entry per CDR3 protein. The top ten hold around 8% of the sample, which has 500,000 to 600,000 distinct CDR3 sequences, under 60% seen once. The sample taken for sequencing was peripheral blood or thyroid tissue (not recorded which). The receptors stem from a young woman with Graves' hyperthyroidism.

This chain links TRBV7-2 with TRBJ1-1; 7 bases are shared with TRBD1. The germline CDR1 and CDR2 sequences are SGHTA and FQGNSA. Germline trimming cut 5 bases from V and 0 bases from J; bases unmatched to any gene: 6. CDR3 length: 15 amino acids. CDR3 amino acids: CASSIRGPMNTEAFF. CDR3 nucleotides: TGTGCCAGCAGCATAAGGGGGCCCATGAACACTGAAGCTTTCTTT.

This sequence joins TRBV2 and TRBJ1-1, with 10 bases fitting TRBD1. Germline CDR1 is SNHLY and CDR2 is FYNNEI. The CDR3 runs 14 residues. V lost 4 bases, J lost 5 bases, and 4 bases stayed unmatched. The CDR3 spells CASSVRGQGTEAFF. The CDR3 DNA sequence: TGTGCCAGCAGTGTGCGGGGACAGGGGACTGAAGCTTTCTTT.

The chain couples TRBV15 to TRBJ2-7; tentatively, D is TRBD1 or TRBD2 (5 bases each). The CDR3 consists of 14 residues. Germline V lookup: CDR1 LNHNV, CDR2 YYDKDF (reference sequence). Trimming took 0 bases from V and 4 from J, leaving 10 bases between them. The CDR3 is CATSRERGEYEQYF. The CDR3 DNA sequence: TGTGCCACCAGCAGAGAACGGGGCGAGTACGAGCAGTACTTC.

With regard to this clonotype: The junction departs from the called germline gene at one end, perhaps through a read error. The rearrangement links TRBV5-1 to TRBJ2-1; tentative D call: TRBD2 (5 bases). The DNA end is a closer match to TRBJ2-7, so the J assignment may be wrong. CDR3 length equals 18 residues. CDR1 is SGHRS, CDR2 YFSETQ, per germline. CDR3 in amino acids: CASSARRDRNSSYNEQYF. The CDR3 region has the DNA TGTGCCAGCAGCGCGAGACGGGATCGTAACAGCTCCTACAATGAGCAGTACTTC.

This clonotype was detected many times. The chain uses TRBV13 and TRBJ1-1, with D hard to call. This CDR3 has 15 amino acids. CDR1 and CDR2 from the germline V gene are PRHDT and FYEKMQ (reference sequence). Trimming pared 5 bases from V and 0 bases from J, leaving 13 bases between. Written as DNA, the CDR3 is TGTGCCAGCAGCCCCCCCGGCGCGATGAACACTGAAGCTTTCTTT. Its protein product is CASSPPGAMNTEAFF.

This clonotype was recorded many times. The chain employs TRBV7-3 and TRBJ2-7, with 8 bases identical to TRBD1. CDR1 SGHTA and CDR2 FQGTGA come from the germline V gene. The CDR3 is made up of 14 amino acids. With 4 bases clipped from V and 2 bases from J, the junction kept 4 bases outside the gene matches. CDR3 in amino acids: CASSWGTGPYEQYF. CDR3 in DNA: TGTGCCAGCAGCTGGGGGACAGGTCCCTACGAGCAGTACTTC.

CDR3 coding DNA: TGTGCCAGCAGTGAAGAACAGGGGGCTGGGGCCAACGTCCTGACTTTC. Amino acid sequence: CASSEEQGAGANVLTF. The chain is built from TRBV6-4 and TRBJ2-6; 8 bases are shared with TRBD1. Germline CDR1 and CDR2: MRHNA and SNTAGT. CDR3 length: 16 residues. The V and J ends lost 3 bases and 2 bases, in that order; junction bases with no gene match: 3.

V and J are TRBV5-4 and TRBJ2-5, with 7 positions matching TRBD2. Trimming took 2 bases from V and 5 from J; bases not matched to a gene: 3. In germline, CDR1 is SGHNT, CDR2 YYREEE (reference sequence). The CDR3 has 13 residues. Here the CDR3 reads CASSFTSAETQYF. The CDR3 region has the DNA TGTGCCAGCAGCTTTACTAGCGCCGAGACCCAGTACTTC.

This chain links TRBV5-1 with TRBJ2-5; TRBD1 matches at 7 bases. The CDR3 length is 15 residues. The germline V gene encodes CDR1 SGHRS and CDR2 YFSETQ. V gave up 3 bases and J gave up 3 bases; unmatched junction bases: 8. DNA for the CDR3: TGCGCCAGCAGCTCTTCCGGGACAGTAGAAGAGACCCAGTACTTC. Its translation is CASSSSGTVEETQYF. Complete variable domain (other parts from reference TRBV5-1 and TRBJ2-5): KAGVTQTPRYLIKTRGQQVTLSCSPISGHRSVSWYQQTPGQGLQFLFEYFSETQRNKGNFPGRFSGRQFSNSRSEMNVSTLELGDSALYLCASSSSGTVEETQYFGPGTRLLVL.

To note about this clonotype: Because the CDR3 is missing its conserved closing phenylalanine or tryptophan, this is likely a read error. The DNA is left out, because the CDR3 cannot be placed on it with certainty; the CDR3 is given as TCRdb lists it. V is TRBV7-9 and J is TRBJ1-4; the D call TRBD1 from the table was never checked on the DNA. Per germline, CDR1 SEHNR and CDR2 FQNEAQ (reference sequence). The CDR3 length equals 11 residues, ends included. This CDR3 is CASSPAPLVNY.

CDR3 sequence reads: CATSTGAAEAFF. The CDR3 DNA sequence: TGTGCCACCAGCACAGGGGCTGCTGAAGCTTTCTTT. The chain carries TRBV15 and TRBJ1-1; TRBD1 is a possible D gene (6 bases). The CDR3 has 12 residues. CDR1 LNHNV and CDR2 YYDKDF come from the germline V gene (reference sequence). The V end was cut by 4 bases, the J end by 6 bases, with 9 bases between.

The chain has TRBV10-2 and TRBJ2-5; a weak D match, TRBD1 (8 bases). This CDR3 region has 16 residues. Germline V lookup: CDR1 WSHSY, CDR2 SAAADI. Trimming cost V 7 bases and J 4 bases, with 22 bases left between them. As DNA, the CDR3 is TGCGCCAGCATTACCTACAGGGGGGGCAGATCAGAGACCCAGTACTTC. Its protein product is CASITYRGGRSETQYF.

This clonotype has a count of ten or more. This chain links TRBV5-6 with TRBJ1-2; 12 nucleotides line up with TRBD1. Germline values: CDR1 SGHDT, CDR2 YYEEEE. V shed 4 bases and J 7 bases; nucleotides not matched to a gene: 8. The CDR3 is 15 residues long. The DNA for the CDR3 is TGTGCCAGCAGCGTCCCGGGACAGGGGGCGGGTGGCTACACCTTC. Its translation: CASSVPGQGAGGYTF.